This is a list of T cell receptor beta chains from one sample in a study of T cell changes during pregnancy in multiple sclerosis. Here immunoSEQ multiplex PCR was the method, and the copy in TCRdb shows in-frame clones only, minus some. The sample has some 42,000 clones; 70% to 90% are singletons. Sequenced material: CD4+ T cells from peripheral blood mononuclear cells, taken after pregnancy. These receptors were collected from a female donor with multiple sclerosis, enrolled in a pregnancy study. CDR3s include the opening cysteine and the closing phenylalanine or tryptophan. Each record gives: clone size, D gene, CDR3 length, V gene, J gene, CDR3 DNA, CDR3 protein. D genes are given only for firm matches. For some rows the clone size is stated as once, few or many, or as a class when expanded; others skip it.

.	TRBD1	16	TRBV6-6	TRBJ2-1	TGTGCCAGCAGTAGCCCCCGGGACAGGGGCGACTATGAGCAGTTCTTC	CASSSPRDRGDYEQFF
.	TRBD2	19	TRBV29-1	TRBJ2-2	TGCAGCGTTGTGTATCATGGGGGTAGCGGGGGGGTTGGAACCGGGGAGCTGTTTTTT	CSVVYHGGSGGVGTGELFF
once	.	15	TRBV11-2	TRBJ1-2	TGTGCCAGCAGCTTAAGCCCTTTTTTAAACTATGGCTACACCTTC	CASSLSPFLNYGYTF
once	.	14	TRBV21-1	TRBJ2-3	TGTGCCAGCATTACAGGGGTTCGCACAGATACGCAGTATTTT	CASITGVRTDTQYF
.	.	14	TRBV2	TRBJ1-1	TGTGCCAGCAGTGAATTGGGCAGAGGGAGAGAAGCTTTCTTT	CASSELGRGREAFF
.	.	15	TRBV30	TRBJ2-3	TGTGCCTGTCATGGGCACAGGAAACACACAGATACGCAGTATTTT	CACHGHRKHTDTQYF
few	.	14	TRBV28	TRBJ1-5	TGTGCCAGCAGTTGGGGGGGTTACAATCAGCCCCAGCATTTT	CASSWGGYNQPQHF
.	TRBD2	15	TRBV6-5	TRBJ2-5	TGTGCCAGCAGTTACCGGACTAGCGGGCAAGAGACCCAGTACTTC	CASSYRTSGQETQYF
.	TRBD1	15	TRBV6-1	TRBJ1-2	TGTGCCAGCAGGAGGGAATCACAGGGGCCCTCAGGCTACACCTTC	CASRRESQGPSGYTF
.	.	14	TRBV7-3	TRBJ2-1	TGTGCCAGCAGCTTAAAACCTTTCGGTGATGAGCAGTTCTTC	CASSLKPFGDEQFF
.	TRBD2	16	TRBV12-5	TRBJ2-1	TGTGCTAGTGGTCCAACTAGCGGGGTTCTCTACAATGAGCAGTTCTTC	CASGPTSGVLYNEQFF
.	.	15	TRBV5-1	TRBJ2-3	TGCGCCAGCAGCTACTCAAGCGTATTCACAGATACGCAGTATTTT	CASSYSSVFTDTQYF
.	TRBD1	14	TRBV2	TRBJ2-7	TGTGCCAGCAGCCGGGACAGGGCTACCTACGAGCAGTACTTC	CASSRDRATYEQYF
.	.	12	TRBV19	TRBJ1-2	TGTGCCAGTAGTCTTCGGACAGAGGGCTACACCTTC	CASSLRTEGYTF
.	.	15	TRBV18	TRBJ1-3	TGTGCCAGCTCACCACGCGTCCCCCCTGGAAACACCATATATTTT	CASSPRVPPGNTIYF
.	.	16	TRBV23-1	TRBJ2-1	TGCGCCAGCAGTCAATCGATGGAGGGTTCTACACATGAGCAGTTCTTC	CASSQSMEGSTHEQFF
.	.	14	TRBV7-2	TRBJ2-3	TGTGCCAGCAGCCTGGACAGTTTCACAGATACGCAGTATTTT	CASSLDSFTDTQYF
.	TRBD1	14	TRBV27	TRBJ2-7	TGTGCCACCATAAGGACAGGGACTGCCTACGAGCAGTACTTC	CATIRTGTAYEQYF
.	.	13	TRBV30	TRBJ1-2	TGTGCCTGGAGCCCAGTGTATAACTATGGCTACACCTTC	CAWSPVYNYGYTF
.	.	12	TRBV15	TRBJ2-1	TGTGCCACCAGCTACAGAGGGAATGAGCAGTTCTTC	CATSYRGNEQFF
.	TRBD1	16	TRBV5-4	TRBJ1-2	TGTGCCAGCAGCTTGGATCCGTGGGGGGGACAGGGAGGCTACACCTTC	CASSLDPWGGQGGYTF
.	TRBD1	13	TRBV28	TRBJ2-7	TGTGCCAGCAGTTTCATGGACAGGCGCGAGCAGTACTTC	CASSFMDRREQYF
once	.	15	TRBV28	TRBJ1-6	TGTGCCAGCAGTTTAGTGAGTCTATATAATTCACCCCTCCACTTT	CASSLVSLYNSPLHF
.	.	15	TRBV19	TRBJ1-1	TGTGCCACCCGGCGCAGGTCGCCCGAAAACACTGAAGCTTTCTTT	CATRRRSPENTEAFF
once	.	14	TRBV5-1	TRBJ1-2	TGCGCCAGCAGCTTGGGGGGGGACGACTATGGCTACACCTTC	CASSLGGDDYGYTF
.	.	19	TRBV5-6	TRBJ2-2	TGTGCCAGCAGCCCCATGATTCGTACAGGAGTTGACAACACCGGGGAGCTGTTTTTT	CASSPMIRTGVDNTGELFF
.	.	15	TRBV6-5	TRBJ1-6	TGTGCCAGCAGGCTTTGGGACACACAAAATTCACCCCTCCACTTT	CASRLWDTQNSPLHF
.	TRBD1	13	TRBV6-5	TRBJ2-7	TGTGCCAGCAGGGGACAGGCAGCCTACGAGCAGTACTTC	CASRGQAAYEQYF
.	.	14	TRBV4-1	TRBJ1-5	TGCGCCAGCAGCAGGACTTATAGCAATCAGCCCCAGCATTTT	CASSRTYSNQPQHF
.	.	14	TRBV11-2	TRBJ1-6	TGTGCCAGCAGCGAGCAGGTCGCAGATTCACCCCTCCACTTT	CASSEQVADSPLHF
.	.	14	TRBV5-5	TRBJ1-5	TGTGCCAGCAGCTTTGAATCAGGGGAACAGCCCCAGCATTTT	CASSFESGEQPQHF
.	TRBD2	15	TRBV7-2	TRBJ2-1	TGTGCCAGCAGCTTAGAGCTCGGGGGGGACAATGAGCAGTTCTTC	CASSLELGGDNEQFF
.	TRBD1	14	TRBV5-4	TRBJ1-1	TGTGCCAGCAGCTCCCGACAGGGGAACACTGAAGCTTTCTTT	CASSSRQGNTEAFF
.	TRBD1	15	TRBV10-2	TRBJ1-3	TGCGCCAGCAGTACAGGGGTCCACTCTGGAAACACCATATATTTT	CASSTGVHSGNTIYF
.	TRBD2	15	TRBV15	TRBJ2-2	TGTGCCACCAGCAGAGGGAAGCGGGGGACCGGCGAGCTGTTTTTT	CATSRGKRGTGELFF
.	.	14	TRBV7-2	TRBJ2-3	TGTGCCAGCAGGCTCGGGCGGGGCACAGATACGCAGTATTTT	CASRLGRGTDTQYF
.	.	14	TRBV4-1	TRBJ2-1	TGCGCCAGCAGCCAAGGGGGCGTTGTGGATGAGCAGTTCTTC	CASSQGGVVDEQFF
.	.	14	TRBV6-6	TRBJ1-2	TGTGCCAGCAGTCCCATTACAGGGAACTATGGCTACACCTTC	CASSPITGNYGYTF
.	.	11	TRBV30	TRBJ1-1	TGTGCCTGGACCGGTGAGACTGAAGCTTTCTTT	CAWTGETEAFF
.	.	12	TRBV2	TRBJ1-4	TGTGCCAGCAGTCAGGAAGGAGAAAAACTGTTTTTT	CASSQEGEKLFF
.	TRBD1	17	TRBV5-1	TRBJ1-2	TGCGCCAGCAGCCCGGGCTCAGGACAGGGAGCGTCCTATGGCTACACCTTC	CASSPGSGQGASYGYTF
.	.	16	TRBV5-4	TRBJ1-2	TGTGCCAGCAGTCGGGGGGCCAATCTAGCTAACTATGGCTACACCTTC	CASSRGANLANYGYTF
.	.	14	TRBV30	TRBJ1-6	TGTGCCTGGAGTGTTCAAGACTCGGATTCACCCCTCCACTTT	CAWSVQDSDSPLHF
.	.	14	TRBV5-5	TRBJ2-2	TGTGCCAGCAGCTTCGGGTTTTCATTCGGGGAGCTGTTTTTT	CASSFGFSFGELFF
once	TRBD1	16	TRBV19	TRBJ1-2	TGTGCCAGTAGTATAGATCGACAGGGCAGGTTCTCCGGCTACACCTTC	CASSIDRQGRFSGYTF
.	TRBD1	15	TRBV10-3	TRBJ1-3	TGTGCCATCAGAAGACAGGGGTTGTCTGGAAACACCATATATTTT	CAIRRQGLSGNTIYF